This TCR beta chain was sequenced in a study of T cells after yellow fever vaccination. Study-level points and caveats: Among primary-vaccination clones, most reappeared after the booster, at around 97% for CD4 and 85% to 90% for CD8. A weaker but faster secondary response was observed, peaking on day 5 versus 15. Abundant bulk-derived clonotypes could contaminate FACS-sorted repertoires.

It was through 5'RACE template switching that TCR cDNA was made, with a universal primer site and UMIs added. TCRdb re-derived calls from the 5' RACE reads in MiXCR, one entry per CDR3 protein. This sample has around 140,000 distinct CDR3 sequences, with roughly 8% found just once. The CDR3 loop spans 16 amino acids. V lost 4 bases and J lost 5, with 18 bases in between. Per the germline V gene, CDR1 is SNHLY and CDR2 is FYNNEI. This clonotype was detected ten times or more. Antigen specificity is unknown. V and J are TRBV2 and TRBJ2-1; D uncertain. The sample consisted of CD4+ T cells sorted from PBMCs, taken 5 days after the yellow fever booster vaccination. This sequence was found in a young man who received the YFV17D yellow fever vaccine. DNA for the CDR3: TGTGCCAGCAGTGTCCTGGCCTGGGGTCGCGACAATGAGCAGTTCTTC. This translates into CASSVLAWGRDNEQFF.